This T cell receptor (beta chain) was profiled in a study of CD8 T cells in Susac syndrome. The CDR3 contains 14 residues. Trimming pared 3 bases from V and 4 bases from J, leaving 11 bases between. The germline V gene encodes CDR1 KGHDR and CDR2 SFDVKD. In Susac syndrome patients, recently defined diagnostic criteria for definite or probable disease were met. TEMRA cells were FACS-enriched, and CD8+ and CD4+ T cells were isolated negatively. Study results and caveats: In Susac patients, clonal expansion was not detected in CD4+ cells.

Random hexamers served to reverse transcribe roughly 0.45 to 1 ug RNA. Across 54 Vbeta and 13 Jbeta, TCR beta CDR3 was amplified with immunoSEQ multiplex PCR. TCRdb re-derived calls from the immunoSEQ multiplex PCR reads in MiXCR, one entry per CDR3 protein. The table lists roughly 150,000 distinct CDR3 sequences, approximately 96% of them singletons, with 0.065% to 0.095% in the top ten. Of note for this clonotype: The antigen is unknown.

The clonotype was recovered from a human donor with Susac syndrome. The J gene is TRBJ1-1, the V gene TRBV24-1, with a tentative D call TRBD1 (6 bases). The sequenced sample consisted of CD4+ T cells from PBMCs. The DNA of the CDR3 is TGTGCCACCAGTGATCACAGGGTAGGCACTGAAGCTTTCTTT. Protein product: CATSDHRVGTEAFF.